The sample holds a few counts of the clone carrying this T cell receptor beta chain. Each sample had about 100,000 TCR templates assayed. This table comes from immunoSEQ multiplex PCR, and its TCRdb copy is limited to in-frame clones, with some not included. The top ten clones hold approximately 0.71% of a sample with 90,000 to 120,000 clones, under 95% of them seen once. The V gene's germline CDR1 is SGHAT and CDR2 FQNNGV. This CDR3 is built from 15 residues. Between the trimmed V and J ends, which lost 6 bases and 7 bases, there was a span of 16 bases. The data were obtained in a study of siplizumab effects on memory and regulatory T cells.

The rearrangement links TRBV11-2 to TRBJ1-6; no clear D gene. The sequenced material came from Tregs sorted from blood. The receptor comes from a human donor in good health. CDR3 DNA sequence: TGTGCCAGCAGTAGTAAATCGGCCTTCAATTCACCCCTCCACTTT. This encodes CASSSKSAFNSPLHF. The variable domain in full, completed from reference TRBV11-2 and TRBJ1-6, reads EAGVAQSPRYKIIEKRQSVAFWCNPISGHATLYWYQQILGQGPKLLIQFQNNGVVDDSQLPKDRFSAERLKGVDSTLKIQPAKLEDSAVYLCASSSKSAFNSPLHFGNGTRLTVT.